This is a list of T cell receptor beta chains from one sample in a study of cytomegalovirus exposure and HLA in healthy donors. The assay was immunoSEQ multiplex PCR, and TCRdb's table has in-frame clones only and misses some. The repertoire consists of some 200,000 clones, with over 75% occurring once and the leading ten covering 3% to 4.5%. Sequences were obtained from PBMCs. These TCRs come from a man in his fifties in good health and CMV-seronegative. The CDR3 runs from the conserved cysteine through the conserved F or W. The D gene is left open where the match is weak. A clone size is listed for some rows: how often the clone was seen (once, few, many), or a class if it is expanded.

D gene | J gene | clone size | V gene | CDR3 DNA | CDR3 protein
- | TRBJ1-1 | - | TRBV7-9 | TGTGCCAGCAGCTTTGAGGGAATGGTTGAAGCTTTCTTT | CASSFEGMVEAFF
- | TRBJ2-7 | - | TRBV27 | TGTGCCAGCAGTTTAAAGAGGGTGGCCTACGAGCAGTACTTC | CASSLKRVAYEQYF
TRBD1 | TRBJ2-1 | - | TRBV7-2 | TGTGCCAGCAGCTCCGGGACAGGGGCAAACAATGAGCAGTTCTTC | CASSSGTGANNEQFF
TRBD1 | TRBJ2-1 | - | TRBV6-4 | TGTGCCAGCAGTGAACAGGGGGATAACAATGAGCAGTTCTTC | CASSEQGDNNEQFF
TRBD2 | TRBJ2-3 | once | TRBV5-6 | TGTGCCAGCAGCTTGGTTAGCGGGGGGAATACGCAGTATTTT | CASSLVSGGNTQYF
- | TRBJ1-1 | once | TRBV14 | TGTGCCAGCAGCCAAGCCCTCCGTAACACTGAAGCTTTCTTT | CASSQALRNTEAFF
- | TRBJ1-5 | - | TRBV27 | TGTGCCAGCAGTTTTTCGGGTCAGCCCCAGCATTTT | CASSFSGQPQHF
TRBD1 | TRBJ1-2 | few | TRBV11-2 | TGTGCCAGCAGCTCGAGACAGGGGGCCACGAATGGCTACACCTTC | CASSSRQGATNGYTF
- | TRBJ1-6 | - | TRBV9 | TGTGCCAGCAGCGTAGACCAGGGAAAGTCACCCCTCCACTTT | CASSVDQGKSPLHF
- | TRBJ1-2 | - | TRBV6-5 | TGTGCCAGCAGCCGGGGGGGCGGCGGCTACACCTTC | CASSRGGGGYTF
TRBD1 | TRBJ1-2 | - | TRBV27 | TGTGCCAGCAGTACCGGGACAGGGGTTGGCTACACCTTC | CASSTGTGVGYTF
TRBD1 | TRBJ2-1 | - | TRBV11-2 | TGTGCCAGCAGAAGAGGACAGGGGGCTCTTAATGAGCAGTTCTTC | CASRRGQGALNEQFF
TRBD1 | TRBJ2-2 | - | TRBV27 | TGTGCCAGCACTCTGCAGGGGGCGTCCGGGGAGCTGTTTTTT | CASTLQGASGELFF
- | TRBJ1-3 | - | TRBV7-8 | TGTGCCAGCAGCCAACGGGGAATCTCTGGAAACACCATATATTTT | CASSQRGISGNTIYF
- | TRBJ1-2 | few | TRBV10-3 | TGTGCCAGCTCGACAGAAAACTATGGCTACACCTTC | CASSTENYGYTF
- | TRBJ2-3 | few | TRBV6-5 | TGTGCCAGCAGTTACTCTGGTAGTTCCACAGATACGCAGTATTTT | CASSYSGSSTDTQYF
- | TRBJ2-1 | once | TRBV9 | TGTGCCAGCAGCGGAACGGGACTCGAAAATGAGCAGTTCTTC | CASSGTGLENEQFF
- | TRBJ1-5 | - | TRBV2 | TGTGCCAGCAGTGTAGTTGGGGGGGCTAGGGAGCCCCAGCATTTT | CASSVVGGAREPQHF
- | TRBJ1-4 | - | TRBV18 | TGTGCCAGCTCACCAGGGGAGAGCAGGGGCAGTGAAAAACTGTTTTTT | CASSPGESRGSEKLFF
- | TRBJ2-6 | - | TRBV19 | TGTGCCAGTAGTATGGCAGGATCTTTCTCTGGGGCCAACGTCCTGACTTTC | CASSMAGSFSGANVLTF
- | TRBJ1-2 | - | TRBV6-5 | TGTGCCAGCAGTCAACAGGGATCCGATGGCTACACCTTC | CASSQQGSDGYTF
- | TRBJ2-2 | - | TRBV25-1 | TGTGCCAGCAGAAAAGCGGCTTCGAACACCGGGGAGCTGTTTTTT | CASRKAASNTGELFF
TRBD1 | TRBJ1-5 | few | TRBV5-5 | TGTGCCAGCAGCCCAAGGGACAGGGCTGGCAATCAGCCCCAGCATTTT | CASSPRDRAGNQPQHF
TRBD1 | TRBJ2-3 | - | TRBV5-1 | TGCGCCAGCGGGACAGGGAGCACAGATACGCAGTATTTT | CASGTGSTDTQYF
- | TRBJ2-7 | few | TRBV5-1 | TGCGCCAGCAGCTTGGGCGCCTACGAGCAGTACTTC | CASSLGAYEQYF
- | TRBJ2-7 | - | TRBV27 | TGTGCCAGCAGTTTACTGGTCCAGTCCGAGCAGTACTTC | CASSLLVQSEQYF
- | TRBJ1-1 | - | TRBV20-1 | TGCAGTGCTAGAAGACAGTTTGAAGCTTTCTTT | CSARRQFEAFF
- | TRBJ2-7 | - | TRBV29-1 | TGCAGCGTCTTGAACCCCAGGGTCCCCTACGAGCAGTACTTC | CSVLNPRVPYEQYF
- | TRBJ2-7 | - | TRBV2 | TGTGCCAGCAGTGCCAAGAGGGCCGAGCAGTACTTC | CASSAKRAEQYF
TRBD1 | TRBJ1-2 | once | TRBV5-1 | TGCGCCAGCAGCTCTGGACAGGGGAGGCCCTACACCTTC | CASSSGQGRPYTF
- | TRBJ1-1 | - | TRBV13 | TGTGCCAGCAGCTTAGTCAGGGGTAATGAAGCTTTCTTT | CASSLVRGNEAFF
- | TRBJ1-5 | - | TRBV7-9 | TGTGCCAGCAGCTTAGAGGGGTCTCAGCCCCAGCATTTT | CASSLEGSQPQHF
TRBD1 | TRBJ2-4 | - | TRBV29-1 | TGCAGCGTTACCGGGACAGGGATGAAAGTTGGCAAAAACATTCAGTACTTC | CSVTGTGMKVGKNIQYF
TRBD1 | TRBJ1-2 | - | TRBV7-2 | TGTGCCAGCACCCCAGGGGGCATGGACTATGGCTACACCTTC | CASTPGGMDYGYTF
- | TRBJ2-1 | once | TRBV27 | TGTGCCAGCAGGCCGCCAACTAGCCACACTGTAGGGCAGTTCTTC | CASRPPTSHTVGQFF
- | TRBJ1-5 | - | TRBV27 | TGTGCCAGCAGTTCCGACAGGCGCAATCAGCCCCAGCATTTT | CASSSDRRNQPQHF
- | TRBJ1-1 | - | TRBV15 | TGTGCCACCAGCAGACACAGGAACACTGAAGCTTTCTTT | CATSRHRNTEAFF
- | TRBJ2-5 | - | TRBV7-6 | TGTGCCAGCAGCTTAGACTCGGGGGAAGAGACCCAGTACTTC | CASSLDSGEETQYF
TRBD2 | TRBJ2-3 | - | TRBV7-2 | TGTGCCAGTTCGCGGGGGGGGACAGAGGATACGCAGTATTTT | CASSRGGTEDTQYF
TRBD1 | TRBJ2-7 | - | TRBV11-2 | TGTGCCAGCAGCTTAGGGAGGACAGGGGGGACCTACGAGCAGTACTTC | CASSLGRTGGTYEQYF
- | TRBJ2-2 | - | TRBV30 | TGTGCCTGGGCGTTCAGGGGAGTTAACACCGGGGAGCTGTTTTTT | CAWAFRGVNTGELFF
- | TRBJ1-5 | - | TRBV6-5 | TGTGCCAGCAGTCGAAGGGGGGGTAATCAGCCCCAGCATTTT | CASSRRGGNQPQHF
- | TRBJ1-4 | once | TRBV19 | TGTGCCAGTAGCGCTCCAGTCGGGGGGAGCGAAAAACTGTTTTTT | CASSAPVGGSEKLFF
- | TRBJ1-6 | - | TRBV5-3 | TGTGCCAGAAGCCCCTATTCACCCCTCCACTTT | CARSPYSPLHF